This T cell receptor (beta chain) came from a study of blood T cell repertoires in COVID-19 (dated by TCRdb to 2019 to 2021). Regarding the complete study: Collaborator samples came from the United States, Italy and Spain and covered acute and convalescent phases of COVID-19. The material from the prospective study consisted of cDNA or gDNA derived from T cells, B-cell-depleted T cells, or PBMCs. The dataset comprised deeply sampled blood TCRbeta repertoires from subjects exposed to, actively infected with, or recovered from COVID-19. A freely available public database, intended as a resource for researchers studying the immune response to SARS-CoV-2, is where the repertoires were released. The samples were drawn from the first 160 participants of the ongoing ImmuneRACE study and from 1,254 subjects provided by 6 global collaborators. A de-identified subject ID, COVID-19 status, age in years and sex were almost always included in the sample metadata. Where available, HLA class I and class II types were taken from metadata supplied by the sample provider and were not determined by assay-based typing. Points the paper makes about the study in general: Clinical and demographic metadata were provided uncurated, with the amount varying by source and participant.

The immunoSEQ Assay, a bias-controlled multiplex PCR, was used to amplify TCRbeta CDR3 regions from genomic DNA. Regarding the original processing steps: Nucleated cell counts per sample were estimated from amplification of reference gene primers within the assay. To quantify the absolute abundance of each unique TCRbeta CDR3 rearrangement, sequence reads were collapsed and filtered. For each sample, productive Simpson clonality was calculated by taking the square root of Simpson's diversity index across productive rearrangements. Drawn from immuneACCESS, this table holds only the in-frame rearrangements with V and J called that TCRdb kept. Clones are partly lost; checked studies trace under half to an unresolved V gene and leave the rest unexplained. V and J calls and clone size follow that table, whereas D and trimming were derived from the DNA. For this sample there are approximately 240,000 clones; 88% appear just once. The ten top clones hold about 2.1% of the sample.

As regards this clone: The antigen it binds to is not known. Per-base qualities were not stored, and no clone one base away is much larger.

V loses 5 bases of germline sequence and J loses 5 bases, and the interval between the two ends is 18 bases. Looking up the germline V gene yields CDR1 SGHAT and CDR2 FQNNGV. Taken from cysteine to phenylalanine, the CDR3 has 15 residues. Solely the CDR3 DNA is kept, with 45 bases framed from the first base. A second Seattle source provided samples from volunteer blood donors who had recovered from COVID-19. The collaborating institutions used their own protocols to collect whole blood in K2EDTA tubes. For TCRbeta analysis, collaborators shipped samples as frozen whole blood, isolated PBMCs, or DNA extracted from either of those sample types.

The chain uses TRBV11-2 and TRBJ2-5, with TRBD2 tentatively as D gene (6 bases match). The receptor comes from a woman aged 35 to 49 who had recovered from COVID-19. The sequenced sample was peripheral blood. The CDR3 is CASSRDGEVEETQYF. The nucleotides read TGTGCCAGCAGCCGGGACGGGGAGGTGGAGGAGACCCAGTACTTC.